A single sample gave rise to the 29 T cell receptor beta chains below, sequenced in a study of T cell responses to AZD1222 COVID-19 vaccine. The assay was immunoSEQ multiplex PCR, and TCRdb's table has in-frame clones only and misses some. The repertoire holds under 150,000 clones, with roughly 87% as singletons. The material sequenced was peripheral blood, taken 28 days after the second AZD1222 dose. These TCRs come from an adult who received the AZD1222 COVID-19 vaccine.

The rearrangement links TRBV19 to TRBJ1-3; D gene uncertain. CDR1 is LNHDA and CDR2 is SQIVND in the germline V gene (reference sequence). The V end lost 7 bases, the J end lost 12 bases, and 19 bases lay between the germline ends. This CDR3 has 13 residues. The CDR3, as DNA: TGTGCCAGTATGGACCCCGGCCCCGTGGGCATATATTTT. Amino acids: CASMDPGPVGIYF.

This clone occurred once. This chain links TRBV14 with TRBJ1-2; D gene unclear. The CDR3 extends over 13 amino acids. CDR1 and CDR2 from the germline V gene are SGHDN and FVKESK. V lost 1 base to trimming and J lost 4 bases, with 7 bases between them. CDR3 sequence reads: CASSQGSFYGYTF. CDR3 sequence (DNA): TGTGCCAGCAGCCAAGGATCTTTCTATGGCTACACCTTC.

The chain links TRBV4-2 to TRBJ1-2; no definite D call. The germline V gene has CDR1 LGHNA and CDR2 YNFKEQ. The CDR3 length is 17 residues. V lost 0 bases and J lost 3, with 17 bases in between. CDR3 DNA: TGTGCCAGCAGCCAAGATGGGGTGGCGGCTAATCACTATGGCTACACCTTC. This gives the protein CASSQDGVAANHYGYTF.

The chain recombines TRBV5-1 with TRBJ2-1; 7 nucleotides match TRBD2. The CDR3 is made up of 16 amino acids. Losses at the gene ends were 0 bases for V and 6 bases for J; bases not matched to a gene: 9. Germline loops: CDR1 SGHRS, CDR2 YFSETQ. This CDR3 reads CASSLGAGERTNEQFF. The CDR3 bases are TGCGCCAGCAGCTTGGGTGCGGGGGAGAGGACCAATGAGCAGTTCTTC. Full variable domain (missing parts from reference TRBV5-1 and TRBJ2-1): KAGVTQTPRYLIKTRGQQVTLSCSPISGHRSVSWYQQTPGQGLQFLFEYFSETQRNKGNFPGRFSGRQFSNSRSEMNVSTLELGDSALYLCASSLGAGERTNEQFFGPGTRLTVL.

The chain combines TRBV5-1 with TRBJ1-1, with TRBD1 as a possible D gene (6 bases). Per the germline V gene, CDR1 is SGHRS and CDR2 is YFSETQ. The ends were cut back, 4 bases at V and 2 bases at J, with 24 bases in the middle. The CDR3 extends over 18 amino acids. CDR3 bases: TGCGCCAGCAGCACCACGGGAGGCAGGGGTAGTAGAAACACTGAAGCTTTCTTT. Translation gives CASSTTGGRGSRNTEAFF.

This clone showed up just a few times. The chain uses TRBV3-1 (or the pseudogene TRBV3-2) and TRBJ2-2, with D hard to call. The CDR3 is made up of 12 amino acids. CDR1 is LGHDT, CDR2 YNNKEL, per germline (reference sequence). V was shortened by 2 bases and J by 3 bases, with 1 base between the two germline ends. The CDR3 DNA follows: TGTGCCAGCAGCCAACACACCGGGGAGCTGTTTTTT. Translating gives CASSQHTGELFF.

The J gene is TRBJ2-2, the V gene TRBV2; a possible D gene is TRBD2 (7 bases). Germline CDR1 reads SNHLY; CDR2 reads FYNNEI. V dropped 9 bases and J dropped 4 bases, with 15 bases sitting between them. The CDR3 is 14 residues long. This CDR3 reads CASHREGGTGELFF. In DNA form, the CDR3 reads TGTGCCAGTCACAGGGAGGGGGGCACCGGGGAGCTGTTTTTT.

This sequence joins TRBV5-1 and TRBJ1-5; 7 bases line up with TRBD1. CDR3 length: 14 residues. Germline CDR1 SGHRS, CDR2 YFSETQ. J was trimmed by 5 bases and V by 3 bases; bases with no gene match: 5. The CDR3 nucleotides read TGCGCCAGCAGCTCTCAGGGGGGGGATCAGCCCCAGCATTTT. Translated: CASSSQGGDQPQHF.

The V gene is TRBV3-1 (or the pseudogene TRBV3-2), the J gene TRBJ1-1; 8 bases map to TRBD1. Per the germline V gene, CDR1 is LGHDT and CDR2 is YNNKEL (reference sequence). J was trimmed by 2 bases and V by 0 bases; bases with no gene match: 2. The CDR3 has 15 amino acids. The CDR3 protein is CASSQDRGLNTEAFF. Here the CDR3 DNA reads TGTGCCAGCAGCCAAGACAGGGGGCTAAACACTGAAGCTTTCTTT.

This clone occurred a few times. V and J are TRBV18 and TRBJ1-1; 7 nucleotides line up with TRBD1. J gave up 0 bases and V 5 bases, and 3 bases lay outside the gene matches. Germline CDR1 and CDR2: KGHSH and LQKENI. The CDR3 loop spans 14 amino acids. CDR3 sequence reads: CASSTGTVNTEAFF. The CDR3 DNA sequence: TGTGCCAGCTCAACCGGGACAGTGAACACTGAAGCTTTCTTT.

The CDR3 spells CASSSGQGAFNEQFF. CDR3 bases: TGCGCCAGCAGCTCAGGACAGGGGGCCTTCAATGAGCAGTTCTTC. This rearrangement joins TRBV5-1 to TRBJ2-1; 11 positions agree with TRBD1. The CDR3 spans 15 residues. Trimming removed 3 bases from V and 6 bases from J; junction bases left unmatched: 5. The germline V gene has CDR1 SGHRS and CDR2 YFSETQ.

The table lists this clone with a count of one. The chain combines TRBV7-2 with TRBJ1-3; 8 bases line up with TRBD1. The CDR3 has 15 amino acids. Germline CDR1 SGHTA, CDR2 FQGNSA. V lost 3 bases and J lost 6; bases outside the gene matches: 7. CDR3 DNA sequence: TGTGCCAGCAGCTTCCTTGTGACAGGGGAAAACACCATATATTTT. Its protein is CASSFLVTGENTIYF.

The chain uses TRBV6-5 and TRBJ2-7, with a possible D match to TRBD1 (5 bases). From germline, CDR1 is MNHEY and CDR2 SVGAGI. The V end lost 5 bases, the J end lost 3 bases, and 14 bases lay between the germline ends. CDR3 length equals 14 residues. The CDR3 loop is CASSTPPGIYEQYF. The CDR3 DNA reads TGTGCCAGCAGTACCCCCCCAGGGATCTACGAGCAGTACTTC.

The rearrangement uses TRBV7-2 and TRBJ1-2; possibly TRBD1 for D (6 bases). The V end lost 1 base, the J end lost 1 base, and 7 bases lay between the germline ends. CDR3 size: 14 residues. Germline CDR1 reads SGHTA; CDR2 reads FQGNSA. This CDR3 is CASSLGTVNYGYTF. For the CDR3, the DNA is TGTGCCAGCAGCTTAGGGACAGTTAACTATGGCTACACCTTC.

The genes are TRBV4-3 and TRBJ2-3; D gene unclear. Germline CDR1 reads LGHNA; CDR2 reads YSLEER. V shed 0 bases and J shed 3 bases, with 4 bases lying between them. This CDR3 contains 13 residues. This CDR3 reads CASSQEMTDTQYF. The CDR3 nucleotides read TGCGCCAGCAGCCAAGAAATGACAGATACGCAGTATTTT.

This chain links TRBV6-4 with TRBJ2-2; 8 positions match TRBD2. The V gene's germline CDR1 is MRHNA and CDR2 SNTAGT. The CDR3 has 18 residues. The J segment lost 1 base and the V segment lost 0 bases, leaving 7 bases of the junction unmatched. CDR3 in DNA: TGTGCCAGCAGTGACTCTCCTCATAGCGGGGAGAACACCGGGGAGCTGTTTTTT. Amino acids: CASSDSPHSGENTGELFF.

V usage is TRBV29-1 and J usage is TRBJ1-1, with no clear D. With 7 bases removed from V and 1 base from J, the gap between germline ends came to 19 bases. CDR1 and CDR2 from the germline V gene are SQVTM and ANQGSEA. The CDR3 consists of 15 residues. The DNA of the CDR3 is TGCAGCGCTCTCCGGGCAGACTCGGGGAACACTGAAGCTTTCTTT. Translation: CSALRADSGNTEAFF. Filled out from reference TRBV29-1 and TRBJ1-1, the complete variable domain reads SAVISQKPSRDICQRGTSLTIQCQVDSQVTMMFWYRQQPGQSLTLIATANQGSEATYESGFVIDKFPISRPNLTFSTLTVSNMSPEDSSIYLCSALRADSGNTEAFFGQGTRLTVV.

The chain couples TRBV6-6 to TRBJ1-1; TRBD1 is a possible D gene (5 bases). This CDR3 is built from 14 residues. The germline V gene has CDR1 MNHNY and CDR2 SVGAGI (reference sequence). V was clipped by 0 bases and J by 2 bases, with 7 bases between them. This CDR3 is CASSYSRGNTEAFF. Written as DNA, the CDR3 is TGTGCCAGCAGTTACTCGAGGGGAAACACTGAAGCTTTCTTT.

This rearrangement joins TRBV25-1 to TRBJ2-6; the D is unclear. The V and J ends lost 4 bases and 4 bases respectively, with 8 bases between them. Germline V lookup: CDR1 MGHDK, CDR2 SYGVNS. This CDR3 is 14 amino acids long. In nucleotides, the CDR3 is TGTGCCAGCAGTGCAATGGCGGGGGCCAACGTCCTGACTTTC. Translated: CASSAMAGANVLTF.

The genes are TRBV5-1 and TRBJ2-1, with D tentatively TRBD1 (5 bases). This CDR3 contains 13 residues. The V gene's germline CDR1 is SGHRS and CDR2 YFSETQ. The V end lost 7 bases, the J end lost 8 bases, and 16 bases lay between the germline ends. CDR3: CASRDQGRYEQFF. CDR3 in DNA: TGCGCCAGCCGAGATCAGGGTCGCTATGAGCAGTTCTTC.

The rearrangement joins TRBV7-6 to TRBJ1-1, with 7 bases identical to TRBD1. Germline values: CDR1 SGHVS, CDR2 FNYEAQ. J was trimmed by 0 bases and V by 7 bases; bases with no gene match: 8. This CDR3 region has 15 residues. In DNA, the CDR3 is TGTGCCAGCACCCGGGAGGGACAGCTGAACACTGAAGCTTTCTTT. Its protein product is CASTREGQLNTEAFF.

The chain has TRBV19 and TRBJ2-1, with TRBD2 matching 9 bases. Trimming at V came to 2 bases and at J to 1 base, leaving 12 bases not matched to a gene. Germline V gives CDR1 LNHDA, CDR2 SQIVND (reference sequence). This CDR3 spans 19 amino acids. CDR3 DNA sequence: TGTGCCAGTAGTATACAATACCTAGCGGGGCCCCCTTCCTACAATGAGCAGTTCTTC. Encoded protein: CASSIQYLAGPPSYNEQFF.

Notes on this clone: A read error may produce the germline difference seen at one junction end. V is TRBV2 and J is TRBJ1-3; no firm D call. The CDR3 runs to 13 residues. The V gene's germline CDR1 is SNHLY and CDR2 FYNNEI. CDR3 sequence reads: CASNEFSGNTIYF. The CDR3 bases are TGTGCCAGCAATGAATTTTCTGGAAACACCATATATTTT.

The rearrangement links TRBV2 to TRBJ1-1, with D possibly matching TRBD1 (5 bases). From germline, CDR1 is SNHLY and CDR2 FYNNEI. The CDR3 has 11 residues. The V end lost 6 bases, the J end lost 10 bases, and 12 bases lay between the germline ends. CDR3 DNA sequence: TGTGCCAGCAGGGGGCGAGGGCGAGCTTTCTTT. Protein sequence: CASRGRGRAFF.

The sample holds a few counts of this clone. V is TRBV9 and J is TRBJ2-2, with unresolved D. The CDR3 is 11 residues long. Trimming removed 5 bases at V and 7 bases at J, with 6 bases between. Germline-derived CDR1 and CDR2 are SGDLS and YYNGEE. The CDR3 nucleotides read TGTGCCAGCAGTCGAGGCGGGGAGCTGTTTTTT. Its translation: CASSRGGELFF.

This chain uses TRBV14 with TRBJ2-1, with 15 bases matching TRBD2. The CDR3 runs 18 residues. The V gene end was trimmed by 4 bases and the J gene end by 7 bases; junction bases not matched to a gene: 11. Germline-derived CDR1 and CDR2 are SGHDN and FVKESK. The CDR3 DNA follows: TGTGCCAGCAGCCGTGGACTAGCGGGGGGGCCCGTGGGGAATGAGCAGTTCTTC. Protein sequence: CASSRGLAGGPVGNEQFF.

The V call is TRBV29-1, the J call TRBJ1-4; 8 nucleotides line up with TRBD1. The CDR3 is 15 amino acids. From germline, CDR1 is SQVTM and CDR2 ANQGSEA. The V and J ends lost 0 bases and 8 bases, in that order; junction bases with no gene match: 8. The chain's CDR3 is CSVEDQDRGGEKLFF. CDR3 coding DNA: TGCAGCGTTGAAGATCAAGACAGGGGTGGGGAAAAACTGTTTTTT.

This sequence joins TRBV5-1 and TRBJ2-2, with 9 bases lining up with TRBD1. The length of the CDR3 is 15 residues. Trimming cost V 0 bases and J 6 bases; bases outside gene matches: 3. CDR1 is SGHRS, CDR2 YFSETQ, per germline. The CDR3 protein is CASSLVGQGAGELFF. The CDR3 DNA reads TGCGCCAGCAGCTTGGTGGGACAGGGTGCCGGGGAGCTGTTTTTT.

V is TRBV5-4 and J is TRBJ2-1; D is unresolved. V lost 1 base and J lost 7, with 9 bases in between. Germline V CDR1 and CDR2: SGHNT, YYREEE (reference sequence). CDR3 size: 13 residues. CDR3: CASSLLSGNEQFF. The CDR3 nucleotides read TGTGCCAGCAGCTTGTTGTCGGGTAATGAGCAGTTCTTC.